The entry below gives a single TCR beta chain sequence along with its context. Its antigen target is currently unknown. One base away there is no much larger clone; base qualities are not given. The collaborating institutions used their own protocols to collect whole blood in K2EDTA tubes. For TCRbeta analysis, collaborators shipped samples as frozen whole blood, isolated PBMCs, or DNA extracted from either of those sample types. The data are from a study of blood T cell repertoires in COVID-19 (dated by TCRdb to about 2020). Describing the broader study: The collaborator samples originated in the United States, Italy and Spain and spanned the acute and convalescent phases of COVID-19. The material from the prospective study consisted of cDNA or gDNA derived from T cells, B-cell-depleted T cells, or PBMCs. The dataset comprised deeply sampled blood TCRbeta repertoires from subjects exposed to, actively infected with, or recovered from COVID-19. A freely available public database, intended as a resource for researchers studying the immune response to SARS-CoV-2, is where the repertoires were released. Samples came from the ongoing ImmuneRACE study (first 160 participants) plus 1,254 subjects from 6 global collaborators. Nearly every sample came with metadata listing a de-identified subject ID, COVID-19 status, age in years and sex. Where available, HLA class I and class II types were obtained from metadata supplied by the sample provider rather than from assay-based typing.

The paper as a whole reports these results and caveats: Clinical and demographic metadata were provided uncurated, with the amount varying by source and participant.

Inclusive of the bounding cysteine and phenylalanine, the CDR3 is 13 residues long. Only CDR3 DNA remains: 39 bases, in frame from the first base. Per the germline V gene, SGHTA is the CDR1 and FQGNSA is the CDR2. V sheds 10 bases and J sheds 1 base, leaving 13 bases between their ends. TCRbeta CDR3 regions were amplified from genomic DNA using the immunoSEQ Assay, a bias-controlled multiplex PCR. As for the authors' bioinformatics: The number of nucleated cells in each sample was estimated from the amplification of reference gene primers within the assay. To quantify the absolute abundance of each unique TCRbeta CDR3 rearrangement, sequence reads were collapsed and filtered. For each sample, productive Simpson clonality was calculated as the square root of Simpson's diversity index over productive rearrangements. TCRdb provides this immuneACCESS table in a form limited to in-frame rearrangements. Some clones are lacking; in checked studies, under half of them reflect an unresolved V gene, and why the rest are absent is not known. The DNA gave D and trimming, while V, J and clone size come from that table. Recorded for this sample are around 230,000 clones; approximately 83% of them occurred a single time. The ten largest clones take up about 2.5% of the sample.

The rearranged chain carries TRBV7-2 and TRBJ1-1; no D gene is confidently identified. This clonotype was obtained from a woman aged 40 to 50 with active or convalescent COVID-19. The sample was peripheral blood. The sequenced DNA is TGTGCCACCAGGCCCTTCGGGAACACTGAAGCTTTCTTT. It translates as CATRPFGNTEAFF.